This T cell receptor (beta chain) was sequenced for a study of blood T cell repertoires in COVID-19. Study background: Collection of acute and convalescent COVID-19 samples took place in the United States, Italy and Spain. T cells, B-cell-depleted T cells, or PBMCs supplied cDNA or gDNA.

As handled by the study authors: Scientists estimated how many nucleated cells there were by amplifying reference gene primers. The method was immunoSEQ multiplex PCR; TCRdb's version includes in-frame clones alone and lacks a portion of them. V and J calls and clone size are as listed in that table; D and trimming were resolved from the DNA. The sample shows 150,000 to 170,000 clones, under 85% of them seen only once. CDR1 is GTSNPN, CDR2 SVGIG, per germline (reference sequence). The ends lost 2 bases at V and 2 bases at J; junction bases unmatched: 18. The CDR3 has 19 amino acids. The V gene is TRBV30, the J gene TRBJ1-2; 9 nucleotides line up with TRBD1. The sample consisted of peripheral blood. The sequence came from a man aged 55 to 69 with COVID-19, enrolled during active disease. The CDR3 sequence is CAWSRSNSGTGNRNYGYTF. CDR3 sequence (DNA): TGTGCCTGGAGTAGGTCCAATAGTGGGACAGGGAATAGGAACTATGGCTACACCTTC.